This section outlines one T cell receptor (beta chain) sequence together with its context. The data were taken from a study of T cell changes during pregnancy in multiple sclerosis. Germline assignment: CDR1 SGHNT and CDR2 YYREEE (reference sequence). The CDR3 length is 14 residues. V was clipped by 6 bases and J by 1 base; unmatched bases: 4. This table comes from immunoSEQ multiplex PCR, and its TCRdb copy is limited to in-frame clones, with some not included. The data hold over 60,000 clones, with roughly 93% observed a single time. This receptor was taken from a female donor with multiple sclerosis, enrolled in a pregnancy study. The chain combines TRBV5-4 with TRBJ1-1, with 9 positions matching TRBD1. This sample comprised peripheral blood, obtained in the first trimester of pregnancy. The CDR3 nucleotides read TGTGCCAGCACTCAACAGGGGGCGAACACTGAAGCTTTCTTT. Translation gives CASTQQGANTEAFF.